This T cell receptor (beta chain) emerged from a study of T-cell memory formation after mild COVID-19. Study background: There were largely donor-specific TCR clusters. Overall study results and limits: Day 15 to 85 contracting clones showed balanced CD4/CD8; later expanders leaned CD4+. Within pre-infection memory, some responding clones were found, suggesting cross-reactive memory joined. The main location of contracting CD4+ clones was CM and EM, and that of contracting CD8+ clones was EMRA.

This clonotype came up a few times. Antigen specificity is unknown. TCRdb passed the 5' RACE reads through MiXCR, listing each CDR3 protein once. The sample carries roughly 620,000 distinct CDR3 sequences, roughly 18% recorded once. The V end lost 2 bases, the J end lost 3 bases, and 10 bases lay between the germline ends. CDR1 and CDR2 from the germline V gene are SEHNR and FQNEAQ (reference sequence). This CDR3 comprises 15 residues. Sequencing was carried out using PBMCs or a T cell subset sorted from them (not recorded which). The rearrangement uses TRBV7-9 and TRBJ2-2; maybe TRBD2 (5 bases). The origin of this receptor is an adult woman who had mild COVID-19 (a few samples of this study predate the infection). Cell type and time point are not known. CDR3 nucleotides: TGTGCCAGCAGCTTATTTTCGGGATACACCGGGGAGCTGTTTTTT. This gives the protein CASSLFSGYTGELFF.